Listed below are T cell receptor beta chains from one sample, sequenced in a study of T cell repertoires in cytomegalovirus infection. These receptors' antigens are unknown. Each CDR3 protein is one row after TCRdb ran MiXCR on the reads. The sample carries 640,000 or so distinct CDR3 sequences, around a third recorded once. The material sequenced was cultured PBMCs, taken from culture after CMV antigen stimulation. These receptor sequences come from a human donor in good health (CMV status not recorded). Some clones in this sample may be carry-over from other donors' samples. CDR3s include the opening cysteine and the closing phenylalanine or tryptophan. D genes are given only for firm matches. Clone size appears in some rows only: once, few, many, or a class for an expanded clone.

J | V | D | size | DNA | CDR3
TRBJ2-1 | TRBV5-5 | TRBD2 | NA | TGTGCCAGCAGCCGAGCAAACCCTAGCGGGAGGGCCTGGGAGCAGTTCTTC | CASSRANPSGRAWEQFF
TRBJ2-5 | TRBV12-3/TRBV12-4 | TRBD2 | NA | TGTGCCAGCAGGAGAGCGACTAGCGGATCTAAAGAGACCCAGTACTTC | CASRRATSGSKETQYF
TRBJ1-2 | TRBV7-2 | NA | NA | TGTGCCAGCAGCCCCTCGAGGGGGGCGGCCAATGGCTACACCTTC | CASSPSRGAANGYTF
TRBJ1-1 | TRBV20-1 | NA | NA | TGCAGTGCCGTGATCACAGGGCGGACTGAAGCTTTCTTT | CSAVITGRTEAFF
TRBJ2-1 | TRBV5-1 | NA | NA | TGCGCCAGCAGCCCCGGACAGATCTTACAGCATGAGCAGTTCTTC | CASSPGQILQHEQFF
TRBJ2-3 | TRBV5-1 | NA | NA | TGCGCCAGCAGCTTGGATCTTAGCACAGATACGCAGTATTTT | CASSLDLSTDTQYF
TRBJ2-7 | TRBV27 | TRBD1 | NA | TGTGCCAGCGCCACGCACAGGGGTGAGGAGCAGTACTTC | CASATHRGEEQYF
TRBJ1-1 | TRBV7-2 | NA | NA | TGTGCCAGCACCCTATCACAGGAACTTGAAGCTTTCTTT | CASTLSQELEAFF
TRBJ2-1 | TRBV5-5 | NA | few | TGTGCCAGCACCGTGGCAGTCCCTTGGGGTGAGCAGTTCTTC | CASTVAVPWGEQFF
TRBJ2-5 | TRBV11-3 | NA | few | TGTGCCAGCAGCAAGAGGACCGGGGCACAAGAGACCCAGTACTTC | CASSKRTGAQETQYF
TRBJ1-2 | TRBV5-4 | NA | NA | TGTGCCAGCAGCCCCAGGGTTGGAGGGTCCAGCTATGGCTACACCTTC | CASSPRVGGSSYGYTF
TRBJ2-4 | TRBV27 | TRBD1 | NA | TGTGCCAGCAGCAGGGGACAGGGGGCCAAAAACATTCAGTACTTC | CASSRGQGAKNIQYF
TRBJ1-5 | TRBV2 | NA | NA | TGTGCCAGCAGCGGACAACTGGGCAATCAGCCCCAGCATTTT | CASSGQLGNQPQHF
TRBJ1-1 | TRBV7-6 | NA | few | TGTGCCAGCAGCTTTCCGGTAGTTCGCACTGAAGCTTTCTTT | CASSFPVVRTEAFF